The 32 T cell receptor beta chains below come from one sample, sequenced in a study of CD8+ T cells in alopecia areata. Sequencing relied on a cDNA template that was reverse transcribed from extracted RNA. Generated by immunoSEQ multiplex PCR, the TCRdb table keeps only in-frame clones and is missing some. The table records about 19,000 clones, about 63% of them present only once. Documented treatment: oral pan-JAK inhibitor, 5-10 mg twice daily. Lesional scalp tissue (obtained by punch biopsy) and peripheral blood were collected from alopecia areata patients. The specimen was skin, collected at week 4, from a patient treated with tofacitinib. These receptors all come from a human donor with alopecia areata.

This clone was seen a handful of times. The chain combines TRBV4-2 with TRBJ2-1; 8 bases agree with TRBD2. Germline V CDR1 and CDR2: LGHNA, YNFKEQ. The CDR3 is made up of 15 amino acids. Trimming took 5 bases from V and 10 from J; bases not matched to a gene: 13. CDR3 region: CASSLGSAGVGEQFF. The CDR3 DNA sequence: TGTGCCAGCAGCTTGGGCTCAGCGGGGGTCGGGGAGCAGTTCTTC.

This rearrangement joins TRBV4-1 to TRBJ2-5; 7 positions match TRBD1. The CDR3 covers 16 residues. Trimming cost V 5 bases and J 4 bases; bases outside gene matches: 13. Looked up from germline, CDR1 is MGHRA and CDR2 is YSYEKL. CDR3 in amino acids: CASSKIPTGVGETQYF. The DNA of the CDR3 is TGCGCCAGCAGCAAAATCCCCACAGGGGTCGGAGAGACCCAGTACTTC.

This chain joins TRBV7-8 and TRBJ1-4; no clear D gene. The CDR3 is 13 amino acids. Trimming removed 3 bases from V and 8 bases from J, with 10 bases in between. Germline V CDR1 and CDR2: SGHVS, FQNEAQ. The CDR3 spells CASSFSDPEKLFF. CDR3 nucleotides: TGTGCCAGCAGCTTCTCCGACCCGGAAAAACTGTTTTTT.

A few counts support this clone. This chain joins TRBV18 and TRBJ1-6; 8 nucleotides match TRBD1. The germline CDR1 and CDR2 sequences are KGHSH and LQKENI. Trimming removed 5 bases from V and 5 bases from J; junction bases left unmatched: 5. The CDR3 spans 15 residues. Written as DNA, the CDR3 is TGTGCCAGCTCAAGTCCGACAGGGGATAATTCACCCCTCCACTTT. Residues: CASSSPTGDNSPLHF.

This clone has a single count. V gene TRBV2 combines with J gene TRBJ2-7; a weak D match, TRBD2 (5 bases). Germline V gene sequence: CDR1 SNHLY, CDR2 FYNNEI. V was shortened by 6 bases and J by 0 bases, with 15 bases between the two germline ends. The CDR3 loop spans 15 amino acids. CDR3: CASSPLRRSSYEQYF. Written as DNA, the CDR3 is TGTGCCAGCAGCCCGCTCCGGAGGTCCTCCTACGAGCAGTACTTC. Looking up the rest from reference TRBV2 and TRBJ2-7 gives the full variable domain: EPEVTQTPSHQVTQMGQEVILRCVPISNHLYFYWYRQILGQKVEFLVSFYNNEISEKSEIFDDQFSVERPDGSNFTLKIRSTKLEDSAMYFCASSPLRRSSYEQYFGPGTRLTVT.

The V and J genes are TRBV10-3 and TRBJ2-1; 9 bases fit TRBD1. This CDR3 spans 16 amino acids. The germline CDR1 and CDR2 sequences are ENHRY and SYGVKD. V lost 0 bases, J lost 4 bases, and 4 bases stayed unmatched. This CDR3 reads CAISESTGGFYNEQFF. CDR3 nucleotide sequence: TGTGCCATCAGTGAGTCGACAGGGGGGTTTTACAATGAGCAGTTCTTC.

This chain links TRBV11-2 with TRBJ1-2; possible D gene TRBD1, 5 bases. The CDR3 sequence is 13 residues long. The germline CDR1 and CDR2 sequences are SGHAT and FQNNGV. Trimming stripped 1 base from V and 8 bases from J, with 11 bases between. CDR3 loop: CASSLGGQDGYTF. CDR3 nucleotide sequence: TGTGCCAGCAGCTTAGGAGGACAAGACGGCTACACCTTC.

The chain uses TRBV5-1 and TRBJ1-1, with TRBD1 matching 10 bases. This CDR3 has 14 residues. J was trimmed by 3 bases and V by 5 bases; bases with no gene match: 4. Germline V gene data show CDR1 as SGHRS and CDR2 as YFSETQ. The DNA of the CDR3 is TGCGCCAGCAGAAAGGACAGGGGGGACACTGAAGCTTTCTTT. Its translation: CASRKDRGDTEAFF.

This clone is classed as medium-sized (0.01 to 0.1%). J is TRBJ1-4 and V is TRBV7-9; TRBD1 aligns across 8 bases. CDR1 is SEHNR, CDR2 FQNEAQ, per germline (reference sequence). The V segment lost 10 bases and the J segment 7 bases; nucleotides outside the gene matches: 14. This CDR3 has 15 residues. In nucleotides, the CDR3 is TGTGCCACCACCCGGGCAGGGGGCCCAGTTGAAAAACTGTTTTTT. It translates to CATTRAGGPVEKLFF.

The chain combines TRBV4-2 with TRBJ1-2, with TRBD1 matching over 11 bases. This CDR3 spans 18 amino acids. J was trimmed by 4 bases and V by 2 bases; bases with no gene match: 12. Germline CDR1 reads LGHNA; CDR2 reads YNFKEQ. This CDR3 is CASSQTGGTGGLSYGYTF. The CDR3 DNA is TGTGCCAGCAGCCAAACGGGGGGGACAGGGGGTCTCTCCTATGGCTACACCTTC.

This rearrangement joins TRBV19 to TRBJ1-1; D is uncertain. Germline V gene sequence: CDR1 LNHDA, CDR2 SQIVND (reference sequence). V was clipped by 7 bases and J by 5 bases, with 14 bases between them. This CDR3 is built from 13 residues. In DNA, the CDR3 is TGTGCCAGTAATCCAGGTTTGGGGACTGAAGCTTTCTTT. It specifies CASNPGLGTEAFF.

This clone was counted between two and nine times. J is TRBJ2-7 and V is TRBV2; TRBD1 might be the D (7 bases). This CDR3 region has 14 residues. Per the germline V gene, CDR1 is SNHLY and CDR2 is FYNNEI. The V end was cut by 3 bases, the J end by 6 bases, with 15 bases between. Here the CDR3 DNA reads TGTGCCAGCAGTGACCTCAGGGGGGAAGCCGAGCAGTACTTC. Translating it yields CASSDLRGEAEQYF.

The V call is TRBV27, the J call TRBJ1-1; D gene ambiguous. This CDR3 spans 14 amino acids. CDR1 MNHEY and CDR2 SMNVEV come from the germline V gene (reference sequence). Between the trimmed V and J ends, which lost 1 base and 1 base, there was a span of 7 bases. Written as DNA, the CDR3 is TGTGCCAGCAGTTTATTTTTGAGGAACACTGAAGCTTTCTTT. Translation: CASSLFLRNTEAFF.

The chain combines TRBV19 with TRBJ2-3, with D unclear. The germline V and J ends were trimmed by 1 base and 1 base, with 6 bases remaining between them. CDR3 length: 14 residues. Germline values: CDR1 LNHDA, CDR2 SQIVND (reference sequence). CDR3 DNA: TGTGCCAGTAGTATAGGATCCCGCACAGATACGCAGTATTTT. Residues: CASSIGSRTDTQYF.

The chain links TRBV5-1 to TRBJ2-7, with no clear D. The CDR3 runs 14 residues. CDR1 SGHRS and CDR2 YFSETQ come from the germline V gene. V gave up 0 bases and J gave up 2 bases, with 9 bases separating them. For the CDR3, the DNA is TGCGCCAGCAGCTTGGGGTCAGGTACCTACGAGCAGTACTTC. It specifies CASSLGSGTYEQYF.

This clone has a handful of counts. The chain uses TRBV9 and TRBJ1-5, with TRBD1 matching over 8 bases. V lost 3 bases to trimming and J lost 6 bases; unmatched junction nucleotides: 8. The CDR3 runs 15 residues. CDR1 and CDR2 from the germline V gene are SGDLS and YYNGEE. The CDR3 protein is CASSGGTGDFQPQHF. CDR3 sequence (DNA): TGTGCCAGCAGCGGCGGGACAGGTGATTTTCAGCCCCAGCATTTT.

This clone appeared a few times. The genes are TRBV2 and TRBJ1-3, with no clear D. The germline V and J ends were trimmed by 4 bases and 6 bases, with 10 bases remaining between them. CDR3 length: 13 residues. Germline-derived CDR1 and CDR2 are SNHLY and FYNNEI. The CDR3 here is CASSARSENTIYF. DNA for the CDR3: TGTGCCAGCAGTGCCAGGTCGGAAAACACCATATATTTT.

The chain employs TRBV10-2 and TRBJ2-1, with 11 bases that match TRBD2. Trimming removed 2 bases from V and 4 bases from J; junction bases left unmatched: 16. From germline, CDR1 is WSHSY and CDR2 SAAADI. The length of the CDR3 is 20 residues. The chain's CDR3 is CASSETGTSGHSRGYNEQFF. Here the CDR3 DNA reads TGCGCCAGCAGTGAGACGGGGACTAGCGGCCACTCTCGGGGGTACAATGAGCAGTTCTTC.

The chain combines TRBV5-1 with TRBJ2-3, with D unclear. The CDR3 totals 12 residues. V shed 1 base and J shed 6 bases, with 6 bases lying between them. Germline values: CDR1 SGHRS, CDR2 YFSETQ. In DNA, the CDR3 is TGCGCCAGCAGCTTGATGGGGGATACGCAGTATTTT. Protein: CASSLMGDTQYF.

This clone is termed medium-sized. The J gene is TRBJ1-3, the V gene TRBV4-2, with D hard to call. Germline V gene lookup returns CDR1 LGHNA and CDR2 YNFKEQ. This CDR3 is built from 15 residues. Trimming shortened V by 0 bases and J by 5 bases, and 11 bases separated the two germline ends. The CDR3, as DNA: TGTGCCAGCAGCCAAGATAAAGGCAAACGAAACACCATATATTTT. It yields the protein CASSQDKGKRNTIYF.

V and J are TRBV30 and TRBJ2-7, with 9 bases aligning to TRBD1. The CDR3 sequence is 14 residues long. Germline V gene lookup returns CDR1 GTSNPN and CDR2 SVGIG (reference sequence). V shed 0 bases, J shed 11 bases, and the junction held 11 bases outside the gene matches. This chain's CDR3 is CAWSVPDRGPREYF. CDR3 DNA: TGTGCCTGGAGTGTGCCGGACAGGGGCCCCCGAGAGTACTTC. The whole variable domain, filled in from reference TRBV30 and TRBJ2-7, reads SQTIHQWPATLVQPVGSPLSLECTVEGTSNPNLYWYRQAAGRGLQLLFYSVGIGQISSEVPQNLSASRPQDRQFILSSKKLLLSDSGFYLCAWSVPDRGPREYFGPGTRLTVT.

Comments on this clone: The conserved phenylalanine or tryptophan normally closing the CDR3 is absent here, so this likely arose from a read error. The limits of the CDR3 on the DNA are not certain, so only TCRdb's listed CDR3 is given. This chain connects TRBV2 to TRBJ2-7; TRBD2 was called by the table and not checked on the DNA. Germline values: CDR1 SNHLY, CDR2 FYNNEI. The CDR3 has 12 residues if both end residues are counted. The CDR3: CASSTSGVQQPL.

The V and J genes are TRBV9 and TRBJ1-2; 9 positions match TRBD1. Germline assignment: CDR1 SGDLS and CDR2 YYNGEE. There are 15 residues in the CDR3. Germline trimming cut 0 bases from V and 6 bases from J; bases unmatched to any gene: 6. CDR3 sequence (DNA): TGTGCCAGCAGCGTAGGATTACAGGGGGCAGATGGCTACACCTTC. Its protein product is CASSVGLQGADGYTF. Supplemented by reference TRBV9 and TRBJ1-2, the full variable domain reads DSGVTQTPKHLITATGQRVTLRCSPRSGDLSVYWYQQSLDQGLQFLIQYYNGEERAKGNILERFSAQQFPDLHSELNLSSLELGDSALYFCASSVGLQGADGYTFGSGTRLTVV.

The sample holds a few counts of this clone. The chain joins TRBV5-6 to TRBJ1-1; no clear D. The ends were cut back, 2 bases at V and 1 base at J, with 6 bases in the middle. The CDR3 has 13 amino acids. Germline V gene lookup returns CDR1 SGHDT and CDR2 YYEEEE. The CDR3 here is CASSFSWNTEAFF. As DNA, the CDR3 is TGTGCCAGCAGCTTTTCCTGGAACACTGAAGCTTTCTTT. The full variable domain, in which reference TRBV5-6 and TRBJ1-1 provide the parts outside the CDR3, is DAGVTQSPTHLIKTRGQQVTLRCSPKSGHDTVSWYQQALGQGPQFIFQYYEEEERQRGNFPDRFSGHQFPNYSSELNVNALLLGDSALYLCASSFSWNTEAFFGQGTRLTVV.

V gene TRBV7-9 combines with J gene TRBJ1-2; D is perhaps TRBD1 (5 bases). V lost 5 bases and J 0 bases, leaving 13 bases between the germline ends. Per germline, CDR1 SEHNR and CDR2 FQNEAQ (reference sequence). The CDR3 has 15 amino acids. The CDR3 nucleotides are TGTGCCAGCAGCAGGGGTGCGACATCTAACTATGGCTACACCTTC. This sequence encodes CASSRGATSNYGYTF.

This chain connects TRBV30 to TRBJ2-1; 7 nucleotides match TRBD2. The V gene's germline CDR1 is GTSNPN and CDR2 SVGIG (reference sequence). CDR3 length: 15 residues. Trimming cost V 0 bases and J 8 bases; bases outside gene matches: 10. The CDR3 DNA follows: TGTGCCTGGAGTGTAGCCAGCGGGGCCTGGGATGAGCAGTTCTTC. It specifies CAWSVASGAWDEQFF. Together with reference TRBV30 and TRBJ2-1, the CDR3 gives the full variable domain: SQTIHQWPATLVQPVGSPLSLECTVEGTSNPNLYWYRQAAGRGLQLLFYSVGIGQISSEVPQNLSASRPQDRQFILSSKKLLLSDSGFYLCAWSVASGAWDEQFFGPGTRLTVL.

In its sample, this clone was seen a few times. The rearrangement joins TRBV11-2 to TRBJ2-1, with D possibly being TRBD2 (7 bases). Germline V lookup: CDR1 SGHAT, CDR2 FQNNGV. The CDR3 totals 17 residues. V was shortened by 0 bases and J by 2 bases, with 14 bases between the two germline ends. The CDR3 DNA reads TGTGCCAGCAGCTTAGATTCTTGGGGGGGCGCCTACAATGAGCAGTTCTTC. Its translation is CASSLDSWGGAYNEQFF.

The chain couples TRBV7-9 to TRBJ2-5; 8 bases match TRBD2. The CDR3 contains 15 residues. Germline V gene data show CDR1 as SEHNR and CDR2 as FQNEAQ (reference sequence). V lost 5 bases to trimming and J lost 3 bases; unmatched junction nucleotides: 8. The CDR3 here is CASSPPRGEEETQYF. The CDR3 coding sequence is TGTGCCAGCAGCCCCCCGCGGGGGGAGGAAGAGACCCAGTACTTC.

V and J are TRBV5-1 and TRBJ2-5; D may match TRBD1 or TRBD2 (6 bases each). The CDR3 contains 14 residues. V was clipped by 6 bases and J by 4 bases, with 16 bases between them. In germline, CDR1 is SGHRS, CDR2 YFSETQ. CDR3 in DNA: TGCGCCAGCATCCTTGAAGGGGGGAGAGAGACCCAGTACTTC. Amino acids: CASILEGGRETQYF.

The chain recombines TRBV11-1 with TRBJ2-1; D possibly corresponds to TRBD1 (6 bases). The V gene's germline CDR1 is SGHAT and CDR2 FQDESV (reference sequence). Trimming shortened V by 4 bases and J by 2 bases, and 12 bases separated the two germline ends. This CDR3 spans 15 amino acids. In nucleotides, the CDR3 is TGTGCCAGCAGCTCCGACAGGCACCCCTACAATGAGCAGTTCTTC. Its protein is CASSSDRHPYNEQFF.

V usage is TRBV29-1 and J usage is TRBJ1-1; D is unresolved. Trimming took off 7 bases at V and 8 bases at J, with 17 bases between the two ends. Germline-derived CDR1 and CDR2 are SQVTM and ANQGSEA. CDR3 length: 12 residues. The CDR3 bases are TGCAGCGCCGCGGGGAGGACGCGGGAAGCTTTCTTT. Its protein product is CSAAGRTREAFF.

As regards this clone: A read error may produce the germline difference seen at one junction end. Other DNA sequences within the sample encode an identical CDR3. This rearrangement joins TRBV28 to TRBJ1-1; TRBD1 might be the D (5 bases). CDR1 MDHEN and CDR2 SYDVKM come from the germline V gene. CDR3 length: 13 residues. The CDR3 DNA reads TGTGCCAGCAGTCGCAGGGCTAACACCGAAGCTTTCTTT. Protein product: CASSRRANTEAFF.